The 19 T cell receptor beta chains below come from one sample, sequenced in a study of monozygotic twins with inflammatory bowel disease. No DNA is given; TCRdb re-called the 5' RACE reads and lists each CDR3 protein once. Its listing shows approximately 400,000 distinct CDR3 sequences. Sequenced: blood. The receptors derive from a human donor with ulcerative colitis or Crohn's disease, or a healthy co-twin of an affected twin (not recorded which).

This sequence joins TRBV28 and TRBJ2-7. This CDR3 contains 14 residues. CDR1 and CDR2 from the germline V gene are MDHEN and SYDVKM. The CDR3 spells CASSLIGTLSEQYF.

The chain employs TRBV20-1 and TRBJ1-4. This CDR3 comprises 13 residues. Germline V gene data show CDR1 as DFQATT and CDR2 as SNEGSKA (reference sequence). The CDR3 is CSARDVSNEKLFF.

The rearrangement uses TRBV19 and TRBJ1-2; absent DNA, TCRdb's TRBD1 call cannot be checked. The CDR3 runs 15 residues. Looked up from germline, CDR1 is LNHDA and CDR2 is SQIVND (reference sequence). This chain's CDR3 is CASTFYGRSGYGYTF.

The chain recombines TRBV6-2 or TRBV6-3 with TRBJ1-2; TCRdb reports TRBD1, a call that lacks DNA to check it against. The CDR3 extends over 13 amino acids. Germline V gene data show CDR1 as MNHEY and CDR2 as SVGEGT. The chain's CDR3 is CASSSGRGNGYTF.

The genes are TRBV6-2 or TRBV6-3 and TRBJ2-7; TCRdb gives TRBD2 as the D gene, but with no DNA this cannot be confirmed. Germline V gene lookup returns CDR1 MNHEY and CDR2 SVGEGT. The CDR3 sequence is 15 residues long. CDR3 region: CASSYRPLRGYEQYF.

The genes are TRBV5-1 and TRBJ2-3; lacking DNA, the TRBD2 call made by TCRdb goes unchecked. The length of the CDR3 is 18 residues. Germline V gene lookup returns CDR1 SGHRS and CDR2 YFSETQ. The CDR3 protein is CASSPGTSGLSSTDTQYF.

The chain joins TRBV10-3 to TRBJ2-1; TCRdb indicates TRBD1, and absent DNA this call remains unverified. Germline CDR1 and CDR2: ENHRY and SYGVKD. CDR3 size: 12 residues. The chain's CDR3 is CAIRGGGNEQFF.

The chain joins TRBV7-9 to TRBJ1-4. This CDR3 comprises 15 residues. Per germline, CDR1 SEHNR and CDR2 FQNEAQ (reference sequence). CDR3 in amino acids: CASSLGSSAEEKLFF.

The chain joins TRBV20-1 to TRBJ2-1; TCRdb indicates TRBD2, and absent DNA this call remains unverified. The CDR3 loop spans 18 amino acids. The germline V gene has CDR1 DFQATT and CDR2 SNEGSKA (reference sequence). The CDR3 region is CSASSYPTGTAENREQFF.

This chain joins TRBV25-1 and TRBJ2-1; TCRdb's assignment of TRBD2 cannot be checked, as there is no DNA. Looked up from germline, CDR1 is MGHDK and CDR2 is SYGVNS. This CDR3 is 16 amino acids long. The CDR3 spells CASSERSGGAPDEQFF.

The chain has TRBV7-2 and TRBJ2-6; there is no DNA to check the TCRdb D call of TRBD1. Germline loops: CDR1 SGHTA, CDR2 FQGNSA. The CDR3 has 18 residues. CDR3 in amino acids: CASSLASLQGFRANVLTF.

The V call is TRBV2, the J call TRBJ2-3. The CDR3 is 15 amino acids. Germline lookup yields CDR1 SNHLY and CDR2 FYNNEI. The CDR3 spells CASSEGRGSTDTQYF.

The chain is built from TRBV7-2 and TRBJ2-1. The V gene's germline CDR1 is SGHTA and CDR2 FQGNSA. The CDR3 contains 12 residues. The CDR3 protein is CASSPGGIEQFF.

This chain connects TRBV6-5 to TRBJ1-3. This CDR3 region has 13 residues. Germline V lookup: CDR1 MNHEY, CDR2 SVGAGI. The CDR3 here is CASRSQTGNTIYF.

The chain joins TRBV20-1 to TRBJ1-1; absent DNA, TCRdb's TRBD1 call cannot be checked. CDR1 DFQATT and CDR2 SNEGSKA come from the germline V gene (reference sequence). The CDR3 is 14 amino acids. The CDR3 spells CSARTGGKNTEAFF.

The chain has TRBV25-1 and TRBJ2-1. This CDR3 is built from 17 residues. Germline values: CDR1 MGHDK, CDR2 SYGVNS. The CDR3 region is CASKSATFTASYNEQFF.

V and J are TRBV3-1 and TRBJ1-3. Per germline, CDR1 LGHDT and CDR2 YNNKEL (reference sequence). The CDR3 covers 15 residues. Here the CDR3 reads CASSPSQSSGNTIYF.

The chain uses TRBV5-4 and TRBJ1-4. Germline CDR1 and CDR2: SGHNT and YYREEE (reference sequence). The CDR3 loop spans 15 amino acids. The CDR3 sequence: CASSLSPATNEKLFF.

The genes are TRBV12-3 or TRBV12-4 and TRBJ2-3. The CDR3 runs to 15 residues. CDR3 sequence: CASRGLADGTDTQYF.